This T cell receptor beta chain was observed in a study of cytomegalovirus exposure and HLA in healthy donors. Germline CDR1 reads LGHNA; CDR2 reads YSLEER. Losses at the gene ends were 11 bases for V and 8 bases for J; bases not matched to a gene: 14. The length of the CDR3 is 14 residues. Only in-frame clones appear in the TCRdb table, and some are missing; sequencing was by immunoSEQ multiplex PCR. The sample lists 200,000 to 300,000 clones, 80% to 95% seen once, with 3.1% in the top ten. Sequenced material: PBMCs. This chain connects TRBV4-3 to TRBJ1-2; 10 positions agree with TRBD1. This TCR derives from a woman in her twenties or thirties in good health and CMV-seronegative. CDR3 in amino acids: CASGGTGQGFGYTF. CDR3 DNA sequence: TGCGCCTCCGGAGGAACGGGACAGGGGTTCGGCTACACCTTC.